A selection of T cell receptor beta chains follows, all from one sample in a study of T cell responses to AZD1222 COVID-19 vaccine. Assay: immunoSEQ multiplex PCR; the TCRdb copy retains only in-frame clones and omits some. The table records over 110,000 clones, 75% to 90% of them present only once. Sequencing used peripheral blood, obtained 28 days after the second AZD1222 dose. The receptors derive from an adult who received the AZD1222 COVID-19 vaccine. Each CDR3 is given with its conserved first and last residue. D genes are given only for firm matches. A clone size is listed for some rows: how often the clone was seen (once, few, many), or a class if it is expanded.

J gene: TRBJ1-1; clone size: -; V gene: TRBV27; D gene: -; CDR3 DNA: TGTGCCAGCAGTTTAAGCACAGGGCCGAACACTGAAGCTTTCTTT; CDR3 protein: CASSLSTGPNTEAFF
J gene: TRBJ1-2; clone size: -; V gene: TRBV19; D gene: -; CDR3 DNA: TGTGCCAGTAGTATCCCCAGGACAGTCGCCCGCTACACCTTC; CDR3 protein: CASSIPRTVARYTF
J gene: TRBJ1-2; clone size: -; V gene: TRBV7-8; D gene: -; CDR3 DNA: TGTGCCAGCAGCTTTGAAAAGCAGGGGCCGGGCTACACCTTC; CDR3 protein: CASSFEKQGPGYTF
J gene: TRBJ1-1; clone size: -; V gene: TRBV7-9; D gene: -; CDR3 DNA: TGTGCCAGCAGCTTAAGGAGGGGCGCGGACACTGAAGCTTTCTTT; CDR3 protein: CASSLRRGADTEAFF
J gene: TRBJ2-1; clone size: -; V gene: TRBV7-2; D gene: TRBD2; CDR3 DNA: TGTGCCAGCAGCTTCCGGGGGGGGCTAGCGGGGAGCTCCTACAATGAGCAGTTCTTC; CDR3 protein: CASSFRGGLAGSSYNEQFF
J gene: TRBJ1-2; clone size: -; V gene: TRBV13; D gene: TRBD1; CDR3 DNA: TGTGCCAGCAGCCGGAATTACCGGGACAGGGTTCCCTATGGCTACACCTTC; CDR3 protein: CASSRNYRDRVPYGYTF
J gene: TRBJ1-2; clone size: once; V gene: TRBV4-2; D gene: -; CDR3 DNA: TGTGCCAGCAGCCAAGAGGGGGGAGGCGACTATGGCTACACCTTC; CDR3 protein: CASSQEGGGDYGYTF
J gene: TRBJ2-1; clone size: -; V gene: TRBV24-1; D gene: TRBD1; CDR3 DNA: TGTGCCACCAGTGATCTCGGACGAAAGGGACAGGGGGGGGGATATTCTGAGCAGTTCTTC; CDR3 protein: CATSDLGRKGQGGGYSEQFF
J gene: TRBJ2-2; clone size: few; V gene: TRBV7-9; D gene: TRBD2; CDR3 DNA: TGTGCCAGCAGCGCCGTGAGCCTAGCGGAGAACACCGGGGAGCTGTTTTTT; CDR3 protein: CASSAVSLAENTGELFF
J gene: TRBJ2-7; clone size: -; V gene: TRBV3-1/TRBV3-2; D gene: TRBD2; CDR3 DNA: TGTGCCAGCAGCCCGGGACTAGCGGGAGGTTTTTACGAGCAGTACTTC; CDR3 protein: CASSPGLAGGFYEQYF
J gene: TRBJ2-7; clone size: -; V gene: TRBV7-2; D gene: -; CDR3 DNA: TGTGCCAGCAGCTCCAGGGCGGGATACGAGCAGTACTTC; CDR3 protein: CASSSRAGYEQYF
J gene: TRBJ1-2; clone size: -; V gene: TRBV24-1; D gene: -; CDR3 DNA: TGTGCCACCAGTGATTTTGGGAACAGGGGCTACACCTTC; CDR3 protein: CATSDFGNRGYTF
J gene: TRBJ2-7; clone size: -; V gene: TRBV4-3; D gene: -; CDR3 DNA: TGCGCCAGCAGCCAAGATTTTGTCAGCTCCTACGAGCAGTACTTC; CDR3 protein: CASSQDFVSSYEQYF
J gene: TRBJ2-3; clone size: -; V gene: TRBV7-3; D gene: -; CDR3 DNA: TGTGCCAGCAGCTTAATGGGGTCTAGCAGAGATACGCAGTATTTT; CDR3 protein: CASSLMGSSRDTQYF
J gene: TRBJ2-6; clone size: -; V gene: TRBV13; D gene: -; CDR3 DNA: TGTGCCAGCAGCTCAGGCCCTAAAGATCCAGGGGCCAACGTCCTGACTTTC; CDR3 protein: CASSSGPKDPGANVLTF
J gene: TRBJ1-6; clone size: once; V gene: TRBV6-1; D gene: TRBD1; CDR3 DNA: TGTGCCAGCAGTGACAGGGGGAAAGATTCACCCCTCCACTTT; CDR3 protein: CASSDRGKDSPLHF
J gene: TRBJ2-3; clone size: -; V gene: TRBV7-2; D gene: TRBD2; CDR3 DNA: TGTGCCAGCAGTTATAACGCCGGGCTAGCGGGAGGGGCAGATACGCAGTATTTT; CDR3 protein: CASSYNAGLAGGADTQYF
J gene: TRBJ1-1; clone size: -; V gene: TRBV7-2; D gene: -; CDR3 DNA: TGTGCCAGCAGCTTTGGTGGAAGGGCTGAAGCTTTCTTT; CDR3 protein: CASSFGGRAEAFF
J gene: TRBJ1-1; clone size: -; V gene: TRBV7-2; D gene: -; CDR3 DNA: TGTGCCAGCAGCACGCAACCGAACACTGAAGCTTTCTTT; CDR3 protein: CASSTQPNTEAFF
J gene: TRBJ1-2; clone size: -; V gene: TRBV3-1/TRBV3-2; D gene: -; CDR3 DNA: TGTGCCAGCAGCCAAGATCGGGGAGGGAACTATGGCTACACCTTC; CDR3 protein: CASSQDRGGNYGYTF
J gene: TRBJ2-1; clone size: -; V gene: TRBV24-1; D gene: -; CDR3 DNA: TGTGCCACCATGGGCGGGGGCGATGAGCAGTTCTTC; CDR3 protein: CATMGGGDEQFF
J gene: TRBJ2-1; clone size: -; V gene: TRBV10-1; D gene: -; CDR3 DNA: TGCGCCAGCAGTAAACAGAGCTCCTACAATGAGCAGTTCTTC; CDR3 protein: CASSKQSSYNEQFF
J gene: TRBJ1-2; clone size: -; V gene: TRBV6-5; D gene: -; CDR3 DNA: TGTGCCACCCACCAAGGGCCTGGCGGGGGCTACACCTTC; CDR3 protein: CATHQGPGGGYTF
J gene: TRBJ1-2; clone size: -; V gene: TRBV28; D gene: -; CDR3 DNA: TGTGCCAGCAGCTCTGCCTATGGCTACACCTTC; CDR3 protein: CASSSAYGYTF
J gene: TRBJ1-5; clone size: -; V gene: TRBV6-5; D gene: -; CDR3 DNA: TGTGCCAGCAGAATGAGGGAGTACAGCAATCAGCCCCAGCATTTT; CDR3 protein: CASRMREYSNQPQHF
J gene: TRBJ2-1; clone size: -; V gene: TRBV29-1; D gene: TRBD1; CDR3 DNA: TGCAGCGTTGAGAGGGGGCGCAATGAGCAGTTCTTC; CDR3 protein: CSVERGRNEQFF
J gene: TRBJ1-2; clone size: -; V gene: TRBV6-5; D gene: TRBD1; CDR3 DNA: TGTGCCAGCAGTTACTCAGGGGGCCCCATTCGGGGCTACACCTTC; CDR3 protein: CASSYSGGPIRGYTF
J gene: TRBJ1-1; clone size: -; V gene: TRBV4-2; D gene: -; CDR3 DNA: TGTGCCAGCAGCCCCCGGGCAGGGATGAACACTGAAGCTTTCTTT; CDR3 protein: CASSPRAGMNTEAFF
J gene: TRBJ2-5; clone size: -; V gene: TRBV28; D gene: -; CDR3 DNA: TGTGCCAGCAGTCCGGAGGACAGATTCCAAGAGACCCAGTACTTC; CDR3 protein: CASSPEDRFQETQYF
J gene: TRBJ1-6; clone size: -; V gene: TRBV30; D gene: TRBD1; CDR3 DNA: TGTGCCTGGAGGTCGGGACAGGGGAATAATTCACCCCTCCACTTT; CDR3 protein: CAWRSGQGNNSPLHF
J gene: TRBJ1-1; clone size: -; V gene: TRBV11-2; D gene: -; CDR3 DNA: TGTGCCAGCAGCTTCCGACAAATTCGGACTGAAGCTTTCTTT; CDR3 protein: CASSFRQIRTEAFF
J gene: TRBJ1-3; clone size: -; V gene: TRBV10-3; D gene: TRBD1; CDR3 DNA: TGTGCCATCAGGGGGACAGGTACAGGAAACACCATATATTTT; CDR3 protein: CAIRGTGTGNTIYF
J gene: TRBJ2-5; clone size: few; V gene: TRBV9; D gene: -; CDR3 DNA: TGTGCCAGCAGCATCAACCCACAGGGTGATCGGGAGACCCAGTACTTC; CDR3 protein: CASSINPQGDRETQYF
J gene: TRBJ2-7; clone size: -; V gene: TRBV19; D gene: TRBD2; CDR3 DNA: TGTGCCAGTAGTACGGGACTAGCGAACTCCGAGCAGTACTTC; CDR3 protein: CASSTGLANSEQYF
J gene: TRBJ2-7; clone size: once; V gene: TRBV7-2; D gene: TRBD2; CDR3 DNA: TGTGCCAGCAGCTTAGGGCCTAGCGGCGTAAGCGAGCAGTACTTC; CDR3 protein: CASSLGPSGVSEQYF
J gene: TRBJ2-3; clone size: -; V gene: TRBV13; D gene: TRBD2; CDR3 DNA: TGTGCCAGCAGCTACGCTAGCGGGGGCACGGGGGATACGCAGTATTTT; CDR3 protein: CASSYASGGTGDTQYF
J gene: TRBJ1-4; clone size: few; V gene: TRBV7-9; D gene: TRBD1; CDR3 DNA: TGTGCCAGCAGCCTCTCCGGGACAGCAACTAATGAAAAACTGTTTTTT; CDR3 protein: CASSLSGTATNEKLFF
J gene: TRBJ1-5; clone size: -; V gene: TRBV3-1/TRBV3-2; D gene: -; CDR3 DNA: TGTGCCAGCAGCCAAGATAATGTTCAGCCCCAGCATTTT; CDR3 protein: CASSQDNVQPQHF
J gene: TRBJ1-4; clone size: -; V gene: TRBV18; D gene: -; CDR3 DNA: TGTGCCAGCTCACCACAGCCGATCAAGGGGTCGGGTGAAAAACTGTTTTTT; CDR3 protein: CASSPQPIKGSGEKLFF
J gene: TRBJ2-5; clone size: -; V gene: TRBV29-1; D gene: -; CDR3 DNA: TGCAGCGTTGGGTCGGACAGGCGCGGGGGTGAGACCCAGTACTTC; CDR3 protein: CSVGSDRRGGETQYF
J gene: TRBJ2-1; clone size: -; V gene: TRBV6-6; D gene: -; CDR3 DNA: TGTGCCAGCAGGGCGGGAGAGCAGTTCTTC; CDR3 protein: CASRAGEQFF